The T cell receptor beta chain described here comes from a study of OX40 agonist ivuxolimab in advanced cancers. CDR3 size: 14 residues. The V end was cut by 0 bases, the J end by 3 bases, with 9 bases between. The germline CDR1 and CDR2 sequences are SGHAT and FQNNGV. Produced via immunoSEQ multiplex PCR; TCRdb's table is partial and in-frame only. The data contain several thousand clones, around 71% of them singletons. The sample in question was CD4+ or CD8+ T cells sorted from blood, obtained in a trial of the OX40 agonist ivuxolimab. The receptor comes from an adult with an advanced solid tumor such as melanoma, head and neck, liver or kidney cancer. The chain couples TRBV11-2 to TRBJ2-7; D is undetermined. CDR3 coding DNA: TGTGCCAGCAGCTTAGATCCTCGGGTCTACGAGCAGTACTTC. Its translation is CASSLDPRVYEQYF.